Following are 7 T cell receptor beta chains from one sample sequenced in a study of cytomegalovirus exposure and HLA in healthy donors. Researchers ran the PCR with 60 Vbeta and 13 Jbeta primers. TCRdb's copy holds only in-frame clones and misses some; the assay was immunoSEQ multiplex PCR. This sample has 95,000 to 120,000 clones, with around 68% found just once. Source material: PBMCs. The receptors were sampled from a woman aged 40 to 50 in good health and CMV-seropositive.

Only a few counts were recorded for this clone. V usage is TRBV7-2 and J usage is TRBJ2-3; D possibly corresponds to TRBD1 (5 bases). Germline values: CDR1 SGHTA, CDR2 FQGNSA. With 5 bases removed from V and 0 bases from J, the gap between germline ends came to 6 bases. This CDR3 contains 13 residues. This chain's CDR3 is CASSQGSTDTQYF. Written as DNA, the CDR3 is TGTGCCAGCAGCCAGGGCAGCACAGATACGCAGTATTTT.

The chain couples TRBV10-3 to TRBJ2-7, with 7 nucleotides matching TRBD1. This CDR3 region has 13 residues. V was clipped by 6 bases and J by 7 bases; unmatched bases: 9. CDR1 ENHRY and CDR2 SYGVKD come from the germline V gene. The CDR3 loop reads CAISESTGDEQYF. CDR3 in DNA: TGTGCCATCAGCGAAAGTACAGGGGATGAGCAGTACTTC.

The chain is built from TRBV5-4 and TRBJ2-3; D remains ambiguous. Trimming removed 1 base from V and 0 bases from J, with 3 bases in between. The length of the CDR3 is 13 residues. Germline V lookup: CDR1 SGHNT, CDR2 YYREEE (reference sequence). As DNA, the CDR3 is TGTGCCAGCAGCTTGCCTAGCACAGATACGCAGTATTTT. It yields the protein CASSLPSTDTQYF.

The CDR3 DNA reads as TGTGCCAGTAGTATTTCGTTGACAGGGGCTGGAAACACCATATATTTT. It specifies CASSISLTGAGNTIYF. The chain employs TRBV19 and TRBJ1-3; 8 bases are a match to TRBD1. CDR3 length: 16 residues. Germline assignment: CDR1 LNHDA and CDR2 SQIVND (reference sequence). The ends lost 3 bases at V and 2 bases at J; junction bases unmatched: 6.

This clone was seen only a few times. This rearrangement joins TRBV28 to TRBJ1-1; maybe TRBD1 (5 bases). The V gene's germline CDR1 is MDHEN and CDR2 SYDVKM. V lost 1 base and J 11 bases, leaving 17 bases between the germline ends. This CDR3 contains 14 residues. The CDR3 nucleotides read TGTGCCAGCAGTTTATCAGGGCCAACGATCGACGCTTTCTTT. Translated: CASSLSGPTIDAFF.

V gene TRBV19 combines with J gene TRBJ1-6, with D possibly matching TRBD1 (6 bases). Germline CDR1 LNHDA, CDR2 SQIVND (reference sequence). This CDR3 has 17 residues. Trimming removed 3 bases from V and 3 bases from J, with 15 bases in between. The CDR3 nucleotides read TGTGCCAGTAGTATGGGCCCAGGGGACGGCTATAATTCACCCCTCCACTTT. It specifies CASSMGPGDGYNSPLHF.

The V call is TRBV4-2, the J call TRBJ2-1, with a possible D match to TRBD2 (6 bases). The germline V gene has CDR1 LGHNA and CDR2 YNFKEQ. V was pared by 4 bases and J by 7 bases, with 20 bases between. The CDR3 extends over 16 amino acids. CDR3 residues: CASSPSGGGLGNEQFF. CDR3 DNA: TGTGCCAGCAGCCCCTCAGGAGGAGGGTTAGGAAATGAGCAGTTCTTC.